The clone carrying this T cell receptor beta chain was observed a handful of times. Germline V lookup: CDR1 LNHDA, CDR2 SQIVND (reference sequence). V lost 5 bases, J lost 13 bases, and 23 bases lay in between. The CDR3 contains 15 residues. Profiling relied on immunoSEQ multiplex PCR, and the TCRdb table lists in-frame clones only, not all of them. Of about 68,000 clones listed, about 83% are singletons. The source of the sample is a study of OX40 agonist ivuxolimab in advanced cancers. The specimen was CD4+ or CD8+ T cells sorted from blood, collected in a trial of the OX40 agonist ivuxolimab. V and J are TRBV19 and TRBJ1-4; the D is unclear. This TCR derives from an adult with an advanced solid tumor such as melanoma, head and neck, liver or kidney cancer. In DNA form, the CDR3 reads TGTGCCAGTAGTGCCCGGACCTTCCACTCCGTGGGACTGTTTTTT. Its translation is CASSARTFHSVGLFF.